This TCR beta chain was found in a study of blood T cells in healthy people across ages. In the study overall: Roughly one uniquely barcoded beta molecule per two T cells was captured.

In the case of this clonotype: Antigen specificity is unknown.

Overall study findings and caveats: Possibly, changes in expanded clonotypes were confounded because donor CMV status was unknown. Relative to aged donors, long-lived donors carried more naive CD4+ cells and displayed higher diversity. TCR beta diversity correlated strongly with naive T cell percentage.

A second PCR of roughly 7 to 11 cycles used a sample-barcoded 5' primer and a J-beta primer mix. TCRdb ran MiXCR on the 5' RACE reads and lists one entry per CDR3 protein. The table includes 1.5 million or so distinct CDR3 sequences, 42% detected once. Sequencing input: blood. The sequence came from a young woman in good health.

DNA of the CDR3: TGTGCCACCGGGAATAGGGGGGCGAACACTGAAGCTTTCTTT. Its protein product is CATGNRGANTEAFF. The chain couples TRBV10-3 to TRBJ1-1, with D tentatively TRBD1 (6 bases). Germline CDR1 and CDR2: ENHRY and SYGVKD. V shed 10 bases and J shed 1 base, with 16 bases lying between them. The CDR3 contains 14 residues.